Below are 17 T cell receptor beta chains sequenced from a single sample in a study of blood T cell repertoires in COVID-19. Produced via immunoSEQ multiplex PCR; TCRdb's table is partial and in-frame only. The sample has 150,000 to 200,000 clones, approximately 85% seen once. The material sequenced was PBMCs or T cells enriched from blood (not recorded which). The receptors shown here come from a woman aged 30 to 39 who had recovered from COVID-19.

This chain links TRBV7-9 with TRBJ2-3, with 10 bases matching TRBD1. This CDR3 has 14 amino acids. Losses at the gene ends were 4 bases for V and 5 bases for J; bases not matched to a gene: 3. CDR1 SEHNR and CDR2 FQNEAQ come from the germline V gene (reference sequence). CDR3 coding DNA: TGTGCCAGCAGCTCGACAGGGGGCGAAGATACGCAGTATTTT. Its translation: CASSSTGGEDTQYF. The full variable domain, completed using reference TRBV7-9 and TRBJ2-3, is DTGVSQNPRHKITKRGQNVTFRCDPISEHNRLYWYRQTLGQGPEFLTYFQNEAQLEKSRLLSDRFSAERPKGSFSTLEIQRTEQGDSAMYLCASSSTGGEDTQYFGPGTRLTVL.

This clone showed up just a few times. This chain links TRBV21-1 with TRBJ2-4; no check of the table's D call, TRBD1, against the DNA was made. TRBV21-1 is a pseudogene segment. This CDR3 is 14 amino acids long. The CDR3 region has the DNA TGTGCCAGCAGCAACCGGGACAGCAAAAACATTCAGTACTTC. This encodes CASSNRDSKNIQYF.

The V call is TRBV5-1, the J call TRBJ2-3; 8 bases fit TRBD2. Germline CDR1 and CDR2: SGHRS and YFSETQ. The junction had 7 bases not matched to a gene; V was cut back by 0 bases and J by 4 bases. The CDR3 loop spans 16 amino acids. The CDR3 sequence: CASSLAASGSPDTQYF. CDR3 in DNA: TGCGCCAGCAGCTTGGCGGCGAGCGGGAGCCCAGATACGCAGTATTTT. The variable domain in full, with the rest retrieved from reference TRBV5-1 and TRBJ2-3, is KAGVTQTPRYLIKTRGQQVTLSCSPISGHRSVSWYQQTPGQGLQFLFEYFSETQRNKGNFPGRFSGRQFSNSRSEMNVSTLELGDSALYLCASSLAASGSPDTQYFGPGTRLTVL.

In DNA, the CDR3 is TGCGCCAGCAGCTTGGGTACGGTCGCGAACACTGAAGCTTTCTTT. Its protein is CASSLGTVANTEAFF. The chain is built from TRBV5-1 and TRBJ1-1; D gene unclear. There are 15 residues in the CDR3. The ends were cut back, 0 bases at V and 1 base at J, with 10 bases in the middle. Germline values: CDR1 SGHRS, CDR2 YFSETQ.

This clone occurred a few times. The chain uses TRBV2 and TRBJ2-1, with 9 nucleotides matching TRBD1. The germline V gene encodes CDR1 SNHLY and CDR2 FYNNEI. V gave up 7 bases and J gave up 9 bases; unmatched junction bases: 10. The CDR3 sequence is 14 residues long. The CDR3 DNA sequence: TGTGCCAGCATCGGACAGGGGAGGAACGGTGAGCAGTTCTTC. It specifies CASIGQGRNGEQFF.

This clone was counted between two and nine times. The chain is built from TRBV19 and TRBJ1-2; 8 bases match TRBD1. CDR1 and CDR2 (germline): LNHDA, SQIVND (reference sequence). The CDR3 is made up of 16 amino acids. Losses at the gene ends were 6 bases for V and 4 bases for J; bases not matched to a gene: 13. This chain's CDR3 is CASRERTGKMGYGYTF. In nucleotides, the CDR3 is TGTGCCAGTAGGGAAAGGACAGGGAAGATGGGCTATGGCTACACCTTC.

V is TRBV3-1 (or the pseudogene TRBV3-2) and J is TRBJ2-1, with 7 bases identical to TRBD1. The CDR3 runs 15 residues. The germline gives CDR1 LGHDT, CDR2 YNNKEL (reference sequence). V dropped 3 bases and J dropped 7; count of bases not matched to a gene: 9. The CDR3 DNA sequence: TGTGCCAGCAGCCACCCGGGGACAGATCTGAATGAGCAGTTCTTC. It specifies CASSHPGTDLNEQFF.

The chain employs TRBV30 and TRBJ1-2; 7 nucleotides line up with TRBD1. Trimming cost V 1 base and J 6 bases; bases outside gene matches: 8. CDR3 length equals 14 residues. Germline assignment: CDR1 GTSNPN and CDR2 SVGIG (reference sequence). In nucleotides, the CDR3 is TGTGCCTGGAGTGCCAACAGGGGAGCCCATGGCTACACCTTC. Protein sequence: CAWSANRGAHGYTF. Based on the CDR3 plus reference TRBV30 and TRBJ1-2, the full variable domain is SQTIHQWPATLVQPVGSPLSLECTVEGTSNPNLYWYRQAAGRGLQLLFYSVGIGQISSEVPQNLSASRPQDRQFILSSKKLLLSDSGFYLCAWSANRGAHGYTFGSGTRLTVV.

The chain joins TRBV5-1 to TRBJ1-6; D not certain. The CDR3 contains 14 residues. The germline CDR1 and CDR2 sequences are SGHRS and YFSETQ. V dropped 5 bases and J dropped 5 bases, with 11 bases sitting between them. This CDR3 reads CASSPAGNNSPLHF. The CDR3 DNA follows: TGCGCCAGCAGTCCGGCAGGCAATAATTCACCCCTCCACTTT.

The chain employs TRBV28 and TRBJ2-3; TRBD2 matches 7 bases. The germline V gene has CDR1 MDHEN and CDR2 SYDVKM. The V gene end was trimmed by 5 bases and the J gene end by 1 base; junction bases not matched to a gene: 9. The CDR3 loop spans 16 amino acids. The CDR3 sequence: CASSASTGLRTDTQYF. DNA of the CDR3: TGTGCCAGCAGTGCCTCAACGGGACTACGCACAGATACGCAGTATTTT. The variable domain in full, completed from reference TRBV28 and TRBJ2-3, reads DVKVTQSSRYLVKRTGEKVFLECVQDMDHENMFWYRQDPGLGLRLIYFSYDVKMKEKGDIPEGYSVSREKKERFSLILESASTNQTSMYLCASSASTGLRTDTQYFGPGTRLTVL.

The rearrangement links TRBV18 to TRBJ2-7; a possible D gene is TRBD1 (6 bases). V lost 0 bases, J lost 6 bases, and 21 bases lay in between. The CDR3 sequence is 17 residues long. Per the germline V gene, CDR1 is KGHSH and CDR2 is LQKENI. CDR3 sequence: CASSPPSGVRTTSEQYF. CDR3 sequence (DNA): TGTGCCAGCTCACCACCATCAGGGGTCCGAACTACGAGCGAGCAGTACTTC.

The chain uses TRBV3-1 (or the pseudogene TRBV3-2) and TRBJ2-5; no definite D call. Trimming took off 0 bases at V and 4 bases at J, with 6 bases between the two ends. Germline values: CDR1 LGHDT, CDR2 YNNKEL (reference sequence). The CDR3 has 13 residues. The CDR3 here is CASSQDPGETQYF. The CDR3 DNA reads as TGTGCCAGCAGCCAAGATCCCGGAGAGACCCAGTACTTC.

The V call is TRBV28, the J call TRBJ2-1; no clear D gene. Looked up from germline, CDR1 is MDHEN and CDR2 is SYDVKM. Trimming removed 2 bases from V and 0 bases from J, with 8 bases in between. This CDR3 comprises 15 residues. CDR3 nucleotide sequence: TGTGCCAGCAGTTTAGCGGATAGCTCCTACAATGAGCAGTTCTTC. Translating gives CASSLADSSYNEQFF.

The V and J genes are TRBV19 and TRBJ2-7, with D perhaps matching TRBD1 (6 bases). Trimming cost V 5 bases and J 3 bases, with 11 bases left between them. CDR3 size: 13 residues. The germline CDR1 and CDR2 sequences are LNHDA and SQIVND (reference sequence). The chain's CDR3 is CASSLGANYEQYF. The CDR3 nucleotides read TGTGCCAGTAGTCTGGGGGCCAACTACGAGCAGTACTTC.

The chain links TRBV2 to TRBJ2-2; perhaps TRBD1 as D (6 bases). The CDR3 sequence is 13 residues long. V shed 5 bases and J shed 4 bases, with 8 bases lying between them. Germline V gene lookup returns CDR1 SNHLY and CDR2 FYNNEI. The CDR3, as DNA: TGTGCCAGCAGTTCAGGGGTCACCGGGGAGCTGTTTTTT. Translating gives CASSSGVTGELFF.

J is TRBJ1-5 and V is TRBV6-5; 8 bases fit TRBD1. The CDR3 runs 14 residues. The germline gives CDR1 MNHEY, CDR2 SVGAGI. The ends lost 8 bases at V and 6 bases at J; junction bases unmatched: 9. This CDR3 is CASGNGQGGQPQHF. DNA of the CDR3: TGTGCCAGCGGTAACGGACAGGGTGGTCAGCCCCAGCATTTT.

This clone was seen once. V gene TRBV6-1 combines with J gene TRBJ1-4, with TRBD1 identical over 9 bases. The V gene's germline CDR1 is MNHNS and CDR2 SASEGT. V was clipped by 3 bases and J by 8 bases; unmatched bases: 4. The CDR3 spans 14 residues. The DNA for the CDR3 is TGTGCCAGCAGTGACGGACAGGGGCGGGAAAAACTGTTTTTT. Protein: CASSDGQGREKLFF.